These 10 T cell receptor beta chains were sequenced from one sample in a study of vaccination and CD4 T cells after COVID-19. The Oncomine TCR Beta short-read assay sequenced DNA from cultured CD4+ T cells. One entry per CDR3 protein results from TCRdb running MiXCR on the PCR reads. The data hold some 6,900 distinct CDR3 sequences, with around 48% observed a single time. Their target antigens are unknown. Specified treatment: approximately nine-day PBMC culture with coronavirus spike peptide pools or control peptides (ViraFEST assay). Collection of the unexposed donor's CD4+ T cells took place before the COVID-19 pandemic (2011-2018). Sequencing input: CD4+ T cells from blood, cultured in vitro. The source of these receptors is a human donor in good health.

The V and J genes are TRBV2 and TRBJ1-5, with TRBD1 as a possible D gene (5 bases). The CDR3 length is 16 residues. The V gene's germline CDR1 is SNHLY and CDR2 FYNNEI. Trimming cost V 0 bases and J 1 base, with 10 bases left between them. CDR3 nucleotides: TGTGCCAGCAGTGAAGCGCGGGCAGGGAGCAATCAGCCCCAGCATTTT. This sequence encodes CASSEARAGSNQPQHF. Full variable domain (remainder filled in from reference TRBV2 and TRBJ1-5): EPEVTQTPSHQVTQMGQEVILRCVPISNHLYFYWYRQILGQKVEFLVSFYNNEISEKSEIFDDQFSVERPDGSNFTLKIRSTKLEDSAMYFCASSEARAGSNQPQHFGDGTRLSIL.

This clonotype came up once. This chain links TRBV6-1 with TRBJ1-5; D unclear. CDR1 is MNHNS and CDR2 is SASEGT in the germline V gene. This CDR3 spans 12 amino acids. V was trimmed by 8 bases and J by 6 bases, leaving 11 bases between them. The CDR3 here is CASREWAQPQHF. The CDR3 nucleotides read TGTGCCAGCCGCGAGTGGGCTCAGCCCCAGCATTTT.

V gene TRBV19 combines with J gene TRBJ2-1; TRBD1 or TRBD2 may be the D gene (6 bases each). This CDR3 region has 13 residues. Looked up from germline, CDR1 is LNHDA and CDR2 is SQIVND (reference sequence). Trimming removed 7 bases at V and 5 bases at J, with 12 bases between. CDR3 in amino acids: CASTGALHNEQFF. The DNA of the CDR3 is TGTGCCAGTACGGGGGCCCTACACAATGAGCAGTTCTTC.

The table lists this clonotype with a few counts. The gene calls are TRBV28 and TRBJ2-3; 9 nucleotides match TRBD2. J lost 7 bases, V lost 3 bases, and 8 bases had no gene match. In germline, CDR1 is MDHEN, CDR2 SYDVKM. CDR3 length: 15 residues. CDR3 amino acids: CASSLRGRALNTQYF. CDR3 coding DNA: TGTGCCAGCAGTTTGCGCGGGAGGGCCTTAAATACGCAGTATTTT.

The chain has TRBV7-2 and TRBJ2-3; 8 nucleotides agree with TRBD2. This CDR3 contains 15 residues. With V trimmed by 3 bases and J by 0 bases, 2 bases remained unmatched. CDR1 and CDR2 from the germline V gene are SGHTA and FQGNSA. CDR3 loop: CASSLRGESTDTQYF. Here the CDR3 DNA reads TGTGCCAGCAGCTTGCGGGGGGAAAGCACAGATACGCAGTATTTT.

V is TRBV6-1 and J is TRBJ2-3, with no clear D. Looked up from germline, CDR1 is MNHNS and CDR2 is SASEGT. The CDR3 length is 12 residues. V lost 4 bases and J 6 bases, leaving 8 bases between the germline ends. CDR3 amino acids: CASSALGDTQYF. DNA for the CDR3: TGTGCCAGCAGTGCGCTGGGGGATACGCAGTATTTT.

This clonotype was seen more than once but under ten times. This chain links TRBV27 with TRBJ1-2; perhaps TRBD1 as D (5 bases). The germline V and J ends were trimmed by 5 bases and 4 bases, with 17 bases remaining between them. Per germline, CDR1 MNHEY and CDR2 SMNVEV (reference sequence). The CDR3 extends over 15 amino acids. This chain's CDR3 is CASSDGGTRGYGYTF. The CDR3 DNA sequence: TGTGCCAGCAGTGATGGGGGGACGCGGGGCTATGGCTACACCTTC.

V and J are TRBV19 and TRBJ1-4; D remains unclear. Looked up from germline, CDR1 is LNHDA and CDR2 is SQIVND (reference sequence). The CDR3 has 12 amino acids. V was shortened by 3 bases and J by 8 bases, with 7 bases between the two germline ends. The CDR3 sequence is CASSILGEKLFF. CDR3 in DNA: TGTGCCAGTAGTATTCTTGGCGAAAAACTGTTTTTT.

The rearrangement links TRBV20-1 to TRBJ2-7; tentative D call: TRBD1 (5 bases). Trimming shortened V by 5 bases and J by 2 bases, and 13 bases separated the two germline ends. The CDR3 extends over 13 amino acids. Germline loops: CDR1 DFQATT, CDR2 SNEGSKA (reference sequence). CDR3 nucleotides: TGCAGTGCTTTCCAAGACAGTACCTACGAGCAGTACTTC. Translating gives CSAFQDSTYEQYF.

This clonotype has just a few counts. The chain couples TRBV6-5 to TRBJ2-7, with 15 bases fitting TRBD2. V trimming: 4 bases; J trimming: 2 bases; junction bases outside the gene matches: 3. CDR1 is MNHEY, CDR2 SVGAGI, per germline. CDR3 length: 16 residues. The CDR3 reads CASSSGTSGRTYEQYF. DNA of the CDR3: TGTGCCAGCAGTTCCGGGACTAGCGGGAGGACCTACGAGCAGTACTTC.